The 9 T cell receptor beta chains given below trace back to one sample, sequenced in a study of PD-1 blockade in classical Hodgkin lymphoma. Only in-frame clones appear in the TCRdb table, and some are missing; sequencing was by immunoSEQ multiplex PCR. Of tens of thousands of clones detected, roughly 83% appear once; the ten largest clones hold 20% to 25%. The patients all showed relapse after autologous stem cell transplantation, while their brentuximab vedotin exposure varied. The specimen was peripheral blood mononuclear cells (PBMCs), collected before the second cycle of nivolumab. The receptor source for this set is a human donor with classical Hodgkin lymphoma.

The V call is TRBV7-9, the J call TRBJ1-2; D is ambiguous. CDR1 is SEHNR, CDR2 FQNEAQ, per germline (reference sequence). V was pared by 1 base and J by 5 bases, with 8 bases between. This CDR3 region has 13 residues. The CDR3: CASSLEPSYGYTF. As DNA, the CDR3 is TGTGCCAGCAGCTTAGAGCCGAGTTATGGCTACACCTTC.

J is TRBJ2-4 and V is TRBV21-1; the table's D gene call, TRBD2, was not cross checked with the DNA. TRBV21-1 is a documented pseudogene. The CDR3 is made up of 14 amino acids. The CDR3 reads CASSKGGDANIQYF. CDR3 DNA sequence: TGTGCCAGCAGCAAAGGGGGGGACGCCAACATTCAGTACTTC.

Here the CDR3 reads CASSGWTSGGNTGELFF. The CDR3 nucleotides read TGTGCCAGTAGTGGTTGGACTAGCGGGGGGAACACCGGGGAGCTGTTTTTT. The gene calls are TRBV19 and TRBJ2-2, with TRBD2 matching over 13 bases. CDR1 LNHDA and CDR2 SQIVND come from the germline V gene (reference sequence). J lost 1 base, V lost 5 bases, and 4 bases had no gene match. This CDR3 has 17 amino acids.

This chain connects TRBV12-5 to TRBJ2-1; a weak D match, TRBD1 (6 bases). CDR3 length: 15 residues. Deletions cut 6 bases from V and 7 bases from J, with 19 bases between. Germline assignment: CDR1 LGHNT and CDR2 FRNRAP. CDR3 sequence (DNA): TGTGCTAGTGGGCGATCGACAGGAGGCAGGAATGAGCAGTTCTTC. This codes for CASGRSTGGRNEQFF.

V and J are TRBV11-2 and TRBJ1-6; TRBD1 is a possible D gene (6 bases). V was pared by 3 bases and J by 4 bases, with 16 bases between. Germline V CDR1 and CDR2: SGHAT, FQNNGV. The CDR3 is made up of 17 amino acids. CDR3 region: CASSLGQTGLYNSPLHF. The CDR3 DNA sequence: TGTGCCAGCAGCTTGGGGCAAACAGGGCTTTATAATTCACCCCTCCACTTT.

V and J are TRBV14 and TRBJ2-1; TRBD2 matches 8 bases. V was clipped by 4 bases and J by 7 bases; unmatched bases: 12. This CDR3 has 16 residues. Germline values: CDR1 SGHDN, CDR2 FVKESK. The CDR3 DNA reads TGTGCCAGCAGCCCCCTTGACGGGGGGGCACGGAATGAGCAGTTCTTC. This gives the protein CASSPLDGGARNEQFF.

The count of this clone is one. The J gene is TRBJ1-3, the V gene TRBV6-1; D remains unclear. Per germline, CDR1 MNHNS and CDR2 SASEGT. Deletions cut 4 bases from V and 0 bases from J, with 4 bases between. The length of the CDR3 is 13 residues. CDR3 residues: CASSGRSGNTIYF. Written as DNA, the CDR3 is TGTGCCAGCAGTGGCCGCTCTGGAAACACCATATATTTT.

The DNA for the CDR3 is TGTGCCAGCTCAGGACAGGGGGACTATGGAAACACCATATATTTT. Translating it yields CASSGQGDYGNTIYF. The genes are TRBV18 and TRBJ1-3; 10 bases match TRBD1. The J segment lost 3 bases and the V segment lost 5 bases, leaving 4 bases of the junction unmatched. In germline, CDR1 is KGHSH, CDR2 LQKENI. The CDR3 has 15 amino acids. Using reference TRBV18 and TRBJ1-3 for the parts outside the CDR3, the full variable domain is NAGVMQNPRHLVRRRGQEARLRCSPMKGHSHVYWYRQLPEEGLKFMVYLQKENIIDESGMPKERFSAEFPKEGPSILRIQQVVRGDSAAYFCASSGQGDYGNTIYFGEGSWLTVV.

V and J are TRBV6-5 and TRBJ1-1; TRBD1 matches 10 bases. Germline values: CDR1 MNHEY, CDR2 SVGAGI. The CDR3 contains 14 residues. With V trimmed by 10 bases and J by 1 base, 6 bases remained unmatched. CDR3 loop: CATADRGKNTEAFF. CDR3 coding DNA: TGTGCCACCGCGGACAGGGGGAAGAACACTGAAGCTTTCTTT.